This passage covers 11 T cell receptor beta chains from one sample sequenced in a study of blood T cells in healthy people across ages. The second PCR ran roughly 7 to 11 cycles with a sample-barcoded 5' primer and J-beta primers. TCRdb called the 5' RACE reads again in MiXCR, with one record for every CDR3 protein. The sample lists some 900,000 distinct CDR3 sequences; 45% to 50% were seen once. What was sequenced was blood. These receptors all stem from a young man in good health.

The CDR3 coding sequence is TGTGCCAGCAGTTTAATTTTGGGGGGTGGCACCGGGGAGCTGTTTTTT. Amino acids: CASSLILGGGTGELFF. J is TRBJ2-2 and V is TRBV27; D is possibly TRBD2 (6 bases). V was cut by 2 bases and J by 4 bases, with 14 bases left in between. The CDR3 is 16 amino acids. Germline assignment: CDR1 MNHEY and CDR2 SMNVEV (reference sequence).

The J gene is TRBJ2-4, the V gene TRBV5-1, with a possible D match to TRBD2 (6 bases). Trimming cost V 7 bases and J 2 bases, with 19 bases left between them. This CDR3 has 16 amino acids. Germline CDR1 reads SGHRS; CDR2 reads YFSETQ. For the CDR3, the DNA is TGCGCCAGCGGGCTTGACGGGGGTGGTTCCAAAAACATTCAGTACTTC. Its translation: CASGLDGGGSKNIQYF.

V usage is TRBV7-2 and J usage is TRBJ2-4; 9 bases line up with TRBD2. Germline loops: CDR1 SGHTA, CDR2 FQGNSA. The J segment lost 1 base and the V segment lost 1 base, leaving 5 bases of the junction unmatched. This CDR3 region has 17 residues. CDR3 protein: CASSLVGSGGAKNIQYF. The CDR3 region has the DNA TGTGCCAGCAGCTTAGTGGGGAGCGGGGGGGCCAAAAACATTCAGTACTTC.

The gene calls are TRBV7-2 and TRBJ1-2; 7 bases line up with TRBD1. This CDR3 region has 13 residues. Germline trimming cut 3 bases from V and 5 bases from J; bases unmatched to any gene: 3. Germline-derived CDR1 and CDR2 are SGHTA and FQGNSA. The CDR3 protein is CASSLRGPYGYTF. For the CDR3, the DNA is TGTGCCAGCAGCTTGAGGGGGCCGTATGGCTACACCTTC. The full variable domain, rest sourced from reference TRBV7-2 and TRBJ1-2, is GAGVSQSPSNKVTEKGKDVELRCDPISGHTALYWYRQSLGQGLEFLIYFQGNSAPDKSGLPSDRFSAERTGGSVSTLTIQRTQQEDSAVYLCASSLRGPYGYTFGSGTRLTVV.

This clonotype appeared a few times. This chain uses TRBV24-1 with TRBJ2-1, with 9 bases identical to TRBD1. In germline, CDR1 is KGHDR, CDR2 SFDVKD. J was trimmed by 9 bases and V by 2 bases; bases with no gene match: 10. The CDR3 totals 16 residues. Here the CDR3 reads CATSDSGTGRVAEQFF. In nucleotides, the CDR3 is TGTGCCACCAGTGATTCCGGGACAGGGAGAGTCGCTGAGCAGTTCTTC.

The gene calls are TRBV6-6 and TRBJ2-3; 13 bases match TRBD2. The CDR3 runs 15 residues. V shed 6 bases and J 6 bases; nucleotides not matched to a gene: 6. Looked up from germline, CDR1 is MNHNY and CDR2 is SVGAGI (reference sequence). The CDR3 spells CASSPTSGGADTQYF. The CDR3 nucleotides are TGTGCCAGCAGCCCCACTAGCGGGGGGGCCGATACGCAGTATTTT.

This chain uses TRBV5-6 with TRBJ1-2; 7 bases align to TRBD1. Germline V lookup: CDR1 SGHDT, CDR2 YYEEEE. This CDR3 region has 16 residues. V gave up 0 bases and J gave up 2 bases; unmatched junction bases: 7. The CDR3 is CASSLGRGGTNYGYTF. In DNA, the CDR3 is TGTGCCAGCAGCTTGGGCAGGGGGGGTACAAACTATGGCTACACCTTC.

In its sample, this clonotype was seen a few times. The chain couples TRBV7-9 to TRBJ1-1, with TRBD1 matching 9 bases. CDR3 length: 16 residues. Per germline, CDR1 SEHNR and CDR2 FQNEAQ (reference sequence). V dropped 4 bases and J dropped 0; count of bases not matched to a gene: 6. CDR3 coding DNA: TGTGCCAGCAGCTCCCCGGGGACAGGGATGAACACTGAAGCTTTCTTT. Encoded protein: CASSSPGTGMNTEAFF.

V and J are TRBV6-5 and TRBJ2-7; D unclear. The CDR3 length is 13 residues. CDR1 is MNHEY and CDR2 is SVGAGI in the germline V gene. Trimming pared 5 bases from V and 3 bases from J, leaving 11 bases between. The CDR3 region has the DNA TGTGCCAGCAGTCACAGATCACACTACGAGCAGTACTTC. Amino acids: CASSHRSHYEQYF.

V and J are TRBV28 and TRBJ2-7, with D uncertain. This CDR3 has 12 amino acids. Trimming shortened V by 8 bases and J by 2 bases, and 10 bases separated the two germline ends. Germline V gene sequence: CDR1 MDHEN, CDR2 SYDVKM. This CDR3 reads CASRVSPYEQYF. The CDR3 DNA is TGTGCCAGCCGGGTCTCTCCCTACGAGCAGTACTTC.

The chain has TRBV15 and TRBJ2-7; D ambiguous. The germline CDR1 and CDR2 sequences are LNHNV and YYDKDF (reference sequence). This CDR3 has 13 residues. The V gene lost 1 base and the J gene lost 0 bases, with 4 bases spanning the gap. The CDR3 nucleotides are TGTGCCACCAGCAGAGCCAACTCCTACGAGCAGTACTTC. Translation gives CATSRANSYEQYF.